Each of the 21 T cell receptor beta chains below was sequenced from the same sample in a study of post-analysis software for immune sequencing data. Unique molecular identifiers featured in each of the TCR beta cDNA libraries. TCRdb ran MiXCR on the PCR reads and lists one entry per CDR3 protein. The data show fewer than 850,000 distinct CDR3 sequences, 40% to 55% seen once. These receptors' antigens are unknown. Study-level points and caveats: Several TRBV segments (TRBV5-6, TRBV5-1 and TRBV20-1 among them) occurred more frequently in patients than in controls.

The sequenced material came from blood. The receptor set was obtained from a girl aged 5 to 17 with multiple sclerosis.

This clonotype was seen more than once but under ten times. The V call is TRBV29-1, the J call TRBJ1-2; 7 bases are shared with TRBD1. The CDR3 has 13 amino acids. After removal of 4 bases from V and 8 bases from J, the junction contained 10 bases not matched to a gene. The V gene's germline CDR1 is SQVTM and CDR2 ANQGSEA. The CDR3 sequence: CSVARQGEWGYTF. DNA for the CDR3: TGCAGCGTTGCGCGTCAGGGGGAATGGGGCTACACCTTC.

This chain links TRBV10-3 with TRBJ1-3; D is undetermined. With 0 bases removed from V and 0 bases from J, the gap between germline ends came to 12 bases. Germline values: CDR1 ENHRY, CDR2 SYGVKD. The CDR3 is made up of 17 amino acids. CDR3 amino acids: CAISESPGQSSGNTIYF. CDR3 bases: TGTGCCATCAGTGAGTCCCCGGGCCAAAGCTCTGGAAACACCATATATTTT.

The gene calls are TRBV7-3 and TRBJ2-3; TRBD2 aligns across 12 bases. Germline V lookup: CDR1 SGHTA, CDR2 FQGTGA. CDR3 length: 15 residues. The V and J ends lost 4 bases and 4 bases, in that order; junction bases with no gene match: 3. For the CDR3, the DNA is TGTGCCAGCAGCTCTAGCGGGAGGGCCCCAGATACGCAGTATTTT. Translated, it gives CASSSSGRAPDTQYF.

The table lists this clonotype with a few counts. The rearrangement uses TRBV12-3 or TRBV12-4 and TRBJ1-3; the D is unclear. The CDR3 runs 14 residues. V was clipped by 3 bases and J by 0 bases, with 6 bases between them. The CDR3 sequence: CASSFGHSGNTIYF. The DNA for the CDR3 is TGTGCCAGCAGTTTTGGCCACTCTGGAAACACCATATATTTT.

The DNA of the CDR3 is TGTGCCAGCAGTTTAGGAGAGGTTGGACTCCATGAGCAGTTCTTC. Translation gives CASSLGEVGLHEQFF. The chain uses TRBV28 and TRBJ2-1, with a weak D call TRBD2 (5 bases). Germline CDR1 MDHEN, CDR2 SYDVKM. The germline V and J ends were trimmed by 2 bases and 8 bases, with 16 bases remaining between them. CDR3 length: 15 amino acids.

The V call is TRBV7-2, the J call TRBJ2-5, with TRBD2 as a possible D gene (5 bases). CDR1 is SGHTA, CDR2 FQGNSA, per germline. This CDR3 spans 14 amino acids. V lost 5 bases and J lost 4, with 14 bases in between. The CDR3 sequence: CASSPPGKRETQYF. Written as DNA, the CDR3 is TGTGCCAGCAGCCCACCGGGGAAAAGAGAGACCCAGTACTTC.

This clonotype has just a few counts. CDR3 DNA: TGTGCCAGCAGTGGCAGAGCGGGGGTCTTGGATACGCAGTATTTT. This translates into CASSGRAGVLDTQYF. This sequence joins TRBV6-1 and TRBJ2-3; 8 positions agree with TRBD2. The CDR3 contains 15 residues. J was trimmed by 6 bases and V by 4 bases; bases with no gene match: 9. The germline V gene encodes CDR1 MNHNS and CDR2 SASEGT.

In its sample, this clonotype was seen a few times. The chain combines TRBV6-5 with TRBJ1-6; D is perhaps TRBD1 (5 bases). Trimming pared 6 bases from V and 4 bases from J, leaving 16 bases between. The CDR3 has 16 residues. Germline CDR1 is MNHEY and CDR2 is SVGAGI. For the CDR3, the DNA is TGTGCCAGCAGGCCCTCAAGGACATTTTATAATTCACCCCTCCACTTT. Its protein product is CASRPSRTFYNSPLHF.

This clonotype turned up a few times. The gene calls are TRBV9 and TRBJ2-3; D not certain. V shed 7 bases and J shed 6 bases, with 12 bases lying between them. The CDR3 contains 12 residues. Germline V gives CDR1 SGDLS, CDR2 YYNGEE. The CDR3 sequence: CASSTHPDTQYF. The CDR3 DNA is TGTGCCAGCTCAACCCACCCGGATACGCAGTATTTT.

J is TRBJ2-3 and V is TRBV20-1; D perhaps matches TRBD2 (5 bases). This CDR3 has 15 residues. Germline lookup yields CDR1 DFQATT and CDR2 SNEGSKA (reference sequence). Deletions cut 0 bases from V and 1 base from J, with 11 bases between. CDR3 DNA: TGCAGTGCTAGAGATGCCCTAGCAGGCACAGATACGCAGTATTTT. Protein product: CSARDALAGTDTQYF.

This clonotype showed up just a few times. The chain links TRBV2 to TRBJ1-2; the D is unclear. From germline, CDR1 is SNHLY and CDR2 FYNNEI. The CDR3 has 13 residues. V was trimmed by 6 bases and J by 7 bases, leaving 15 bases between them. CDR3 protein: CASRHPAGSGYTF. CDR3 sequence (DNA): TGTGCCAGCAGGCACCCCGCGGGATCTGGCTACACCTTC. Filled out from reference TRBV2 and TRBJ1-2, the complete variable domain reads EPEVTQTPSHQVTQMGQEVILRCVPISNHLYFYWYRQILGQKVEFLVSFYNNEISEKSEIFDDQFSVERPDGSNFTLKIRSTKLEDSAMYFCASRHPAGSGYTFGSGTRLTVV.

This chain connects TRBV2 to TRBJ2-5, with 7 bases identical to TRBD2. V lost 1 base, J lost 2 bases, and 10 bases stayed unmatched. From germline, CDR1 is SNHLY and CDR2 FYNNEI. This CDR3 is built from 17 residues. CDR3 loop: CASSEGDGGGVQETQYF. The CDR3, as DNA: TGTGCCAGCAGTGAAGGCGACGGGGGAGGGGTACAAGAGACCCAGTACTTC.

This clonotype has only a few counts. The rearrangement joins TRBV5-1 to TRBJ1-5; TRBD1 matches 9 bases. Per the germline V gene, CDR1 is SGHRS and CDR2 is YFSETQ. The V segment lost 1 base and the J segment 1 base; nucleotides outside the gene matches: 9. CDR3 length: 18 residues. For the CDR3, the DNA is TGCGCCAGCAGCTTGCGTGACAGGGGGGGTACGAGCAATCAGCCCCAGCATTTT. Its translation is CASSLRDRGGTSNQPQHF. Full variable domain (rest looked up from reference TRBV5-1 and TRBJ1-5): KAGVTQTPRYLIKTRGQQVTLSCSPISGHRSVSWYQQTPGQGLQFLFEYFSETQRNKGNFPGRFSGRQFSNSRSEMNVSTLELGDSALYLCASSLRDRGGTSNQPQHFGDGTRLSIL.

This clonotype has only a few counts. The chain carries TRBV4-2 and TRBJ2-3; TRBD2 matches at 8 bases. Germline values: CDR1 LGHNA, CDR2 YNFKEQ. This CDR3 region has 16 residues. Losses at the gene ends were 1 base for V and 2 bases for J; bases not matched to a gene: 5. The CDR3 here is CASSQVTSVVTDTQYF. The CDR3 DNA reads as TGTGCCAGCAGCCAAGTGACTAGCGTCGTCACAGATACGCAGTATTTT.

In its sample, this clonotype was seen a few times. This rearrangement joins TRBV7-9 to TRBJ2-7; 8 nucleotides match TRBD2. V trimming: 5 bases; J trimming: 4 bases; junction bases outside the gene matches: 10. In germline, CDR1 is SEHNR, CDR2 FQNEAQ (reference sequence). The CDR3 length is 15 residues. DNA for the CDR3: TGTGCCAGCAGCCCCAAAGCGGGAGCGCCATACGAGCAGTACTTC. It codes for CASSPKAGAPYEQYF. Supplemented by reference TRBV7-9 and TRBJ2-7, the full variable domain reads DTGVSQNPRHKITKRGQNVTFRCDPISEHNRLYWYRQTLGQGPEFLTYFQNEAQLEKSRLLSDRFSAERPKGSFSTLEIQRTEQGDSAMYLCASSPKAGAPYEQYFGPGTRLTVT.

This clonotype was recorded at least ten times. The gene calls are TRBV7-9 and TRBJ2-7; no firm D call. Trimming left V 4 bases short and J 4 bases short, with 11 bases between. CDR3 length: 13 amino acids. Germline V CDR1 and CDR2: SEHNR, FQNEAQ (reference sequence). In nucleotides, the CDR3 is TGTGCCAGCAGCTCCAGATACGGATACGAGCAGTACTTC. It specifies CASSSRYGYEQYF.

This clonotype was counted once. The rearrangement joins TRBV7-9 to TRBJ1-4; 8 bases match TRBD1. V dropped 4 bases and J dropped 6; count of bases not matched to a gene: 7. CDR3 length: 15 amino acids. Germline assignment: CDR1 SEHNR and CDR2 FQNEAQ (reference sequence). CDR3 protein: CASSYSGTGDEKLFF. DNA of the CDR3: TGTGCCAGCAGCTACTCCGGGACAGGAGATGAAAAACTGTTTTTT. Full variable domain (outside the CDR3, taken from reference TRBV7-9 and TRBJ1-4): DTGVSQNPRHKITKRGQNVTFRCDPISEHNRLYWYRQTLGQGPEFLTYFQNEAQLEKSRLLSDRFSAERPKGSFSTLEIQRTEQGDSAMYLCASSYSGTGDEKLFFGSGTQLSVL.

This chain uses TRBV20-1 with TRBJ1-4; TRBD1 matches 9 bases. CDR1 DFQATT and CDR2 SNEGSKA come from the germline V gene (reference sequence). The CDR3 runs to 18 residues. With V trimmed by 0 bases and J by 4 bases, 12 bases remained unmatched. CDR3 loop: CSARDRKGTGLNNEKLFF. The CDR3 DNA is TGCAGTGCTAGAGATAGGAAGGGGACAGGGTTAAATAATGAAAAACTGTTTTTT.

The sample holds many counts of this clonotype. This sequence joins TRBV20-1 and TRBJ2-7; D is possibly TRBD2 (5 bases). Germline V gene lookup returns CDR1 DFQATT and CDR2 SNEGSKA (reference sequence). The CDR3 covers 12 residues. V was trimmed by 5 bases and J by 3 bases, leaving 11 bases between them. CDR3 amino acids: CSASQADYEQYF. Here the CDR3 DNA reads TGCAGTGCTTCCCAAGCGGACTACGAGCAGTACTTC.

The rearrangement uses TRBV6-6 and TRBJ2-3, with 8 bases lining up with TRBD2. Germline loops: CDR1 MNHNY, CDR2 SVGAGI (reference sequence). This CDR3 region has 15 residues. With 6 bases clipped from V and 4 bases from J, the junction kept 9 bases outside the gene matches. This chain's CDR3 is CASSWDPGGADTQYF. CDR3 in DNA: TGTGCCAGCAGCTGGGACCCCGGGGGGGCAGATACGCAGTATTTT.

The V and J genes are TRBV7-9 and TRBJ2-3, with a weak D call TRBD2 (6 bases). The CDR3 contains 15 residues. The V gene's germline CDR1 is SEHNR and CDR2 FQNEAQ (reference sequence). V shed 4 bases and J shed 2 bases, with 13 bases lying between them. This CDR3 reads CASSSPGVSTDTQYF. For the CDR3, the DNA is TGTGCCAGCAGCTCTCCGGGGGTGTCCACAGATACGCAGTATTTT.